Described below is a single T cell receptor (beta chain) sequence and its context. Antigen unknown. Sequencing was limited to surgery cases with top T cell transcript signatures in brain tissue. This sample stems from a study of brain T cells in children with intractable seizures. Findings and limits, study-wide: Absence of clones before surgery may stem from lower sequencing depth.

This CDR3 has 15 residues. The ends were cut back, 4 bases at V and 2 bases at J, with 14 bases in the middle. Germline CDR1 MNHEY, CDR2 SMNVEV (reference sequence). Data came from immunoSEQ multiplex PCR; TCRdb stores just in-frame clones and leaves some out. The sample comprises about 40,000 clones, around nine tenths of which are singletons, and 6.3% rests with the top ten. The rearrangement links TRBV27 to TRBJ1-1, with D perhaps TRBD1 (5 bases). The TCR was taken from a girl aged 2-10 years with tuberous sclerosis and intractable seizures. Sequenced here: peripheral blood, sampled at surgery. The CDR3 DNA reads TGTGCCAGCAGTTCCGGGGCAGTTATAAACACTGAAGCTTTCTTT. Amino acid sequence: CASSSGAVINTEAFF.